This T cell receptor beta chain was found in a study of technical replicates of blood from a few donors (dated by TCRdb to about 2017). The method behind the library was the immunoSEQ multiplex PCR assay. As stored in TCRdb, this immuneACCESS dataset retains in-frame rearrangements with V and J assigned. A fraction of the clones does not appear; measured against another copy, unresolved V genes explain less than half of the discrepancy, and the remainder lacks a known reason. This sample lists about 71,000 clones; approximately 87% were detected once. 4% to 5% of the sample is in the top ten clones. As concerns this clone: Its target antigen remains unknown. No base-level quality is on record; no much larger clone is a single base apart.

Sequencing used PBMCs. This sequence originates from a human donor in good health. Some clones in this sample may be carry-over from other donors' samples.

CDR3 region: CASSRSTGTGNTGELFF. The DNA sequence is TGCGCCAGCAGCCGGAGTACCGGGACAGGGAACACCGGGGAGCTGTTTTTT. The chain is assembled from TRBV4-3 and TRBJ2-2, and 8 bases in between align with TRBD1. The germline V gene provides CDR1 LGHNA and CDR2 YSLEER. Trimming takes 4 bases off V and 1 base off J; junction bases not matched to a gene: 8. The CDR3, from cysteine to phenylalanine, totals 17 residues. Here the CDR3 DNA is all that survives: 51 bases in frame from base 1.